Presented here are 27 T cell receptor beta chains from one specimen sequenced in a study of a mutant IDH1 vaccine in newly diagnosed glioma. Regarding time point: week 35, safety follow-up. Each vaccine dose was 300 ug of mutant IDH1 20-mer peptide, with topical imiquimod. These receptors have no identified antigens. TCRdb's copy holds only in-frame clones and misses some; the assay was immunoSEQ multiplex PCR. The sample carries tens of thousands of clones, 81% recorded once. The sample consisted of PBMCs, taken from a glioma patient whose treatment included an IDH1 peptide vaccine. These receptors came from a woman aged 40 to 50 with glioma. Some clones in this sample may be carry-over from other donors' samples.

The V call is TRBV28, the J call TRBJ2-5; D remains ambiguous. Germline CDR1 and CDR2: MDHEN and SYDVKM. CDR3 length equals 13 residues. V lost 6 bases and J lost 7, with 15 bases in between. The CDR3 reads CASRSTSEGTQYF. The CDR3 DNA sequence: TGTGCCAGCAGATCCACATCTGAAGGGACCCAGTACTTC.

V usage is TRBV14 and J usage is TRBJ1-2, with 8 bases matching TRBD1. The CDR3 is 14 residues long. The germline V gene encodes CDR1 SGHDN and CDR2 FVKESK. Losses at the gene ends were 4 bases for V and 4 bases for J; bases not matched to a gene: 5. CDR3 loop: CASSPGGAVYGYTF. DNA for the CDR3: TGTGCCAGCAGCCCAGGGGGCGCAGTCTATGGCTACACCTTC.

This chain connects TRBV15 to TRBJ1-5, with no clear D. The CDR3 has 13 residues. CDR1 and CDR2 (germline): LNHNV, YYDKDF (reference sequence). Trimming removed 3 bases at V and 2 bases at J, with 5 bases between. The CDR3 DNA sequence: TGTGCCACCAGCAGCCAGGGCAATCAGCCCCAGCATTTT. This gives the protein CATSSQGNQPQHF. Using reference TRBV15 and TRBJ1-5 for the parts outside the CDR3, the full variable domain is DAMVIQNPRYQVTQFGKPVTLSCSQTLNHNVMYWYQQKSSQAPKLLFHYYDKDFNNEADTPDNFQSRRPNTSFCFLDIRSPGLGDTAMYLCATSSQGNQPQHFGDGTRLSIL.

This clone was seen more than once but under ten times. The chain is built from TRBV19 and TRBJ1-1; 7 nucleotides agree with TRBD1. With 5 bases clipped from V and 4 bases from J, the junction kept 1 base outside the gene matches. Germline V gives CDR1 LNHDA, CDR2 SQIVND (reference sequence). This CDR3 contains 12 residues. The CDR3: CASSAGGTEAFF. The CDR3 DNA sequence: TGTGCCAGTAGTGCAGGGGGCACTGAAGCTTTCTTT.

This clone was detected only a few times. The genes are TRBV6-1 and TRBJ1-1; D may be TRBD1 (5 bases). Germline CDR1 and CDR2: MNHNS and SASEGT. The CDR3 runs 13 residues. The V end was cut by 6 bases, the J end by 0 bases, with 8 bases between. The CDR3 spells CASRLQVNTEAFF. The CDR3 DNA is TGTGCCAGCAGACTACAGGTGAACACTGAAGCTTTCTTT.

The chain is built from TRBV5-1 and TRBJ1-2; 8 bases match TRBD1. CDR1 and CDR2 from the germline V gene are SGHRS and YFSETQ. After removal of 2 bases from V and 0 bases from J, the junction contained 9 bases not matched to a gene. The CDR3 has 17 amino acids. As DNA, the CDR3 is TGCGCCAGCAGCTTAACATCTCGGGACAGGACTAACTATGGCTACACCTTC. It encodes CASSLTSRDRTNYGYTF.

Notes on this clone: An end of the junction differs from the germline gene, which may be a read error. The chain is built from TRBV7-7 and TRBJ2-7; 7 bases map to TRBD1. The CDR3 contains 13 residues. Germline assignment: CDR1 SSHAT and CDR2 FNYEAQ (reference sequence). The CDR3 is CASSLGTGDEQYF. For the CDR3, the DNA is TGTGCTAGCAGCTTGGGAACAGGGGACGAGCAGTACTTC.

The chain joins TRBV5-1 to TRBJ1-2; D is uncertain. The V gene lost 4 bases and the J gene lost 1 base, with 11 bases spanning the gap. The length of the CDR3 is 14 residues. Germline V gives CDR1 SGHRS, CDR2 YFSETQ. The CDR3 protein is CASSPTDFNYGYTF. For the CDR3, the DNA is TGCGCCAGCAGCCCGACCGACTTTAACTATGGCTACACCTTC.

The chain couples TRBV5-1 to TRBJ2-7; 8 bases are a match to TRBD1. V was clipped by 4 bases and J by 6 bases; unmatched bases: 6. The V gene's germline CDR1 is SGHRS and CDR2 YFSETQ. The CDR3 has 13 amino acids. CDR3 DNA sequence: TGCGCCAGCAGCCCGGGACAGGTGAGCGAGCAGTACTTC. It yields the protein CASSPGQVSEQYF.

The genes are TRBV18 and TRBJ1-2; D not certain. V shed 3 bases and J shed 3 bases, with 11 bases lying between them. The CDR3 contains 14 residues. Germline CDR1 and CDR2: KGHSH and LQKENI. The CDR3 protein is CASSPLLDHYGYTF. Written as DNA, the CDR3 is TGTGCCAGCTCACCTTTGTTAGACCACTATGGCTACACCTTC.

V usage is TRBV6-6 and J usage is TRBJ2-5, with D possibly TRBD1 on 6 matching bases. Germline values: CDR1 MNHNY, CDR2 SVGAGI (reference sequence). Trimming removed 8 bases from V and 0 bases from J, with 13 bases in between. This CDR3 spans 14 amino acids. CDR3 loop: CASWGHTNQETQYF. The DNA of the CDR3 is TGTGCCAGCTGGGGACACACGAACCAAGAGACCCAGTACTTC.

The chain joins TRBV7-2 to TRBJ2-7; D perhaps matches TRBD1 (6 bases). CDR1 SGHTA and CDR2 FQGNSA come from the germline V gene. This CDR3 has 13 residues. V was cut by 4 bases and J by 6 bases, with 13 bases left in between. This CDR3 reads CASSSVRGGEQYF. The CDR3 DNA follows: TGTGCCAGCAGCTCCGTTCGAGGGGGCGAGCAGTACTTC.

This clone was recorded once. The V gene is TRBV6-5, the J gene TRBJ1-6; D remains unclear. The CDR3 consists of 15 residues. The V and J ends lost 7 bases and 7 bases respectively, with 17 bases between them. CDR1 and CDR2 from the germline V gene are MNHEY and SVGAGI. CDR3 coding DNA: TGTGCCAGCACCCTAAATTTTGGGGTGAATTCACCCCTCCACTTT. As protein: CASTLNFGVNSPLHF.

The chain recombines TRBV19 with TRBJ2-5; tentatively, D is TRBD2 (6 bases). Germline CDR1 is LNHDA and CDR2 is SQIVND (reference sequence). CDR3 length: 15 residues. V lost 6 bases and J 3 bases, leaving 17 bases between the germline ends. CDR3 bases: TGTGCCAGTAGCCAAGGAGGGTTTGATGAAGAGACCCAGTACTTC. Amino acid sequence: CASSQGGFDEETQYF.

The chain combines TRBV6-1 with TRBJ1-1; D is unclear. CDR1 and CDR2 from the germline V gene are MNHNS and SASEGT. The V gene lost 6 bases and the J gene lost 3 bases, with 8 bases spanning the gap. This CDR3 is 12 amino acids long. The CDR3 DNA sequence: TGTGCCAGCAGGGTTCGGGACACTGAAGCTTTCTTT. As protein: CASRVRDTEAFF.

The chain joins TRBV27 to TRBJ1-5; weak D call: TRBD1 (5 bases). CDR1 is MNHEY and CDR2 is SMNVEV in the germline V gene (reference sequence). V was clipped by 3 bases and J by 4 bases, with 13 bases between them. The CDR3 has 15 amino acids. The CDR3 coding sequence is TGTGCCAGCAGTTTTTCCCAGGGAGGGAATCAGCCCCAGCATTTT. This translates into CASSFSQGGNQPQHF.

This chain uses TRBV27 with TRBJ2-2; D not certain. This CDR3 spans 12 amino acids. Per the germline V gene, CDR1 is MNHEY and CDR2 is SMNVEV (reference sequence). V gave up 2 bases and J gave up 4 bases, with 2 bases separating them. DNA of the CDR3: TGTGCCAGCAGTTTAGTCACCGGGGAGCTGTTTTTT. This translates into CASSLVTGELFF.

This clone was counted a few times. The J gene is TRBJ1-6, the V gene TRBV6-5; D is undetermined. The germline V gene has CDR1 MNHEY and CDR2 SVGAGI. The CDR3 length is 9 residues. Trimming took 11 bases from V and 10 from J, leaving 6 bases between them. In nucleotides, the CDR3 is TGTGCCTCGGGGTCACCCCTCCACTTT. This translates into CASGSPLHF.

The chain links TRBV5-4 to TRBJ2-1, with TRBD1 identical over 9 bases. The germline V gene encodes CDR1 SGHNT and CDR2 YYREEE (reference sequence). CDR3 length: 15 residues. Trimming at V came to 2 bases and at J to 9 bases, leaving 9 bases not matched to a gene. CDR3 in DNA: TGTGCCAGCAGCTTCCCGGACAGGGGCTTGGTTGAGCAGTTCTTC. This sequence encodes CASSFPDRGLVEQFF. The variable domain in full, with the rest retrieved from reference TRBV5-4 and TRBJ2-1, is ETGVTQSPTHLIKTRGQQVTLRCSSQSGHNTVSWYQQALGQGPQFIFQYYREEENGRGNFPPRFSGLQFPNYSSELNVNALELDDSALYLCASSFPDRGLVEQFFGPGTRLTVL.

The V and J genes are TRBV7-9 and TRBJ2-5; no definite D call. Germline CDR1 SEHNR, CDR2 FQNEAQ (reference sequence). The V end was cut by 1 base, the J end by 5 bases, with 8 bases between. The CDR3 consists of 13 residues. The CDR3 DNA reads as TGTGCCAGCAGCTTAGAAGGGTGGGAGACCCAGTACTTC. This gives the protein CASSLEGWETQYF.

The V call is TRBV4-3, the J call TRBJ1-5; D unclear. CDR3 length equals 15 residues. Trimming took off 3 bases at V and 7 bases at J, with 16 bases between the two ends. The germline V gene has CDR1 LGHNA and CDR2 YSLEER. The CDR3 region has the DNA TGCGCCAGCAGCCAGGATGCGTCGAGGGTGCAGCCCCAGCATTTT. Translated, it gives CASSQDASRVQPQHF.

This sequence joins TRBV7-9 and TRBJ2-4; TRBD2 matches at 8 bases. The V segment lost 1 base and the J segment 7 bases; nucleotides outside the gene matches: 6. The germline V gene encodes CDR1 SEHNR and CDR2 FQNEAQ (reference sequence). The CDR3 runs 15 residues. The CDR3 loop reads CASSLVVTSANIQYF. In nucleotides, the CDR3 is TGTGCCAGCAGCTTAGTGGTGACTAGCGCCAACATTCAGTACTTC.

This clone was detected only once. This chain connects TRBV29-1 to TRBJ1-3; D is undetermined. The CDR3 totals 12 residues. CDR1 is SQVTM and CDR2 is ANQGSEA in the germline V gene. The V and J ends lost 6 bases and 2 bases respectively, with 8 bases between them. For the CDR3, the DNA is TGCAGCGTCGTAGTAACTGGAAACACCATATATTTT. Amino acid sequence: CSVVVTGNTIYF. The whole variable domain, filled in from reference TRBV29-1 and TRBJ1-3, reads SAVISQKPSRDICQRGTSLTIQCQVDSQVTMMFWYRQQPGQSLTLIATANQGSEATYESGFVIDKFPISRPNLTFSTLTVSNMSPEDSSIYLCSVVVTGNTIYFGEGSWLTVV.

The CDR3 DNA follows: TGTGCCAGCAGCCGGACTGAAGAGACCCAGTACTTC. Protein: CASSRTEETQYF. V and J are TRBV5-4 and TRBJ2-5, with D possibly TRBD2 on 5 matching bases. Germline CDR1 SGHNT, CDR2 YYREEE (reference sequence). V was pared by 4 bases and J by 3 bases, with 7 bases between. This CDR3 comprises 12 residues. The whole variable domain, filled in from reference TRBV5-4 and TRBJ2-5, reads ETGVTQSPTHLIKTRGQQVTLRCSSQSGHNTVSWYQQALGQGPQFIFQYYREEENGRGNFPPRFSGLQFPNYSSELNVNALELDDSALYLCASSRTEETQYFGPGTRLLVL.

The chain employs TRBV7-8 and TRBJ2-5; 8 bases fit TRBD1. Germline values: CDR1 SGHVS, CDR2 FQNEAQ. This CDR3 contains 15 residues. After removal of 4 bases from V and 4 bases from J, the junction contained 8 bases not matched to a gene. The CDR3 spells CASSSGQGARETQYF. CDR3 coding DNA: TGTGCCAGCAGCTCGGGCCAGGGGGCGAGAGAGACCCAGTACTTC.

The rearrangement uses TRBV9 and TRBJ1-2, with D uncertain. V lost 7 bases and J 4 bases, leaving 8 bases between the germline ends. CDR1 and CDR2 (germline): SGDLS, YYNGEE. The CDR3 sequence is 11 residues long. The CDR3 protein is CASLSIYGYTF. For the CDR3, the DNA is TGTGCCAGCCTCTCTATCTATGGCTACACCTTC.

The chain employs TRBV15 and TRBJ1-1, with no clear D. Germline CDR1 is LNHNV and CDR2 is YYDKDF (reference sequence). The length of the CDR3 is 14 residues. V was cut by 8 bases and J by 0 bases, with 13 bases left in between. CDR3 DNA sequence: TGTGCCACCCAACAGACACATTTGAACACTGAAGCTTTCTTT. Amino acids: CATQQTHLNTEAFF.